These 16 T cell receptor beta chains came from one sample sequenced in a study of long-term antiretroviral therapy in people with HIV (dated by TCRdb to between 2021 and 2024). The immunoSEQ hsTCRB v3.0 assay was used at survey level resolution to sequence the TRB variable region. In TCRdb, the immuneACCESS table is reduced to in-frame sequences with V and J assigned. These tables do not hold every clone; where another copy was compared, an unresolved V gene accounts for under half, and the others remain unexplained. The sample records 25,000 to 30,000 clones, nearly 85% of which are singletons. The ten largest clonotypes hold roughly a tenth of the sample. Sample: unsorted PBMCs, taken 0.8 years before starting antiretroviral therapy. All receptors come from a man aged 18 to 35 with HIV.

The chain couples TRBV6-1 to TRBJ2-6, with D perhaps given as TRBD1 or TRBD2 (6 bases each). The germline gives CDR1 MNHNS, CDR2 SASEGT. Trimming cost V 1 base and J 1 base, with 11 bases left between them. The CDR3 runs to 17 residues. As DNA, the CDR3 is TGTGCCAGCAGTGAAGGACCGGGGGCATCTGGGGCCAACGTCCTGACTTTC. This gives the protein CASSEGPGASGANVLTF.

This clone showed up just once. The V call is TRBV6-6, the J call TRBJ2-5; 7 bases align to TRBD1. Per the germline V gene, CDR1 is MNHNY and CDR2 is SVGAGI (reference sequence). The CDR3 loop spans 15 amino acids. The V segment lost 2 bases and the J segment 3 bases; nucleotides outside the gene matches: 6. Here the CDR3 DNA reads TGTGCCAGCAGTTACCCCCCAGGGACAGAAGAGACCCAGTACTTC. This gives the protein CASSYPPGTEETQYF.

V and J are TRBV27 and TRBJ2-1; D uncertain. The V gene lost 3 bases and the J gene lost 4 bases, with 7 bases spanning the gap. Germline-derived CDR1 and CDR2 are MNHEY and SMNVEV (reference sequence). The CDR3 consists of 13 residues. CDR3 DNA sequence: TGTGCCAGCAGTTTTGCGGCTTACAATGAGCAGTTCTTC. Translated, it gives CASSFAAYNEQFF.

The V gene is TRBV27, the J gene TRBJ2-5; maybe TRBD1 (5 bases). Germline V gene lookup returns CDR1 MNHEY and CDR2 SMNVEV (reference sequence). V lost 4 bases, J lost 5 bases, and 11 bases lay in between. The CDR3 is made up of 13 amino acids. CDR3 nucleotides: TGTGCCAGCAGTTGGGGCAAAGGGGAGACCCAGTACTTC. Translated, it gives CASSWGKGETQYF.

The V gene is TRBV5-1, the J gene TRBJ2-5; perhaps D is TRBD1 or TRBD2 (6 bases each). CDR3 length: 16 amino acids. V was clipped by 0 bases and J by 4 bases, with 16 bases between them. From germline, CDR1 is SGHRS and CDR2 YFSETQ. The CDR3 region has the DNA TGCGCCAGCAGCTTGGGGTTTGGGGGGCAAAGAGAGACCCAGTACTTC. It encodes CASSLGFGGQRETQYF.

This chain uses TRBV7-9 with TRBJ1-1, with unresolved D. The CDR3 runs 12 residues. V was pared by 5 bases and J by 6 bases, with 10 bases between. Germline CDR1 is SEHNR and CDR2 is FQNEAQ (reference sequence). The CDR3 region is CASSQRYAEAFF. DNA for the CDR3: TGTGCCAGCAGCCAGCGGTACGCTGAAGCTTTCTTT. The variable domain in full, with the rest retrieved from reference TRBV7-9 and TRBJ1-1, is DTGVSQNPRHKITKRGQNVTFRCDPISEHNRLYWYRQTLGQGPEFLTYFQNEAQLEKSRLLSDRFSAERPKGSFSTLEIQRTEQGDSAMYLCASSQRYAEAFFGQGTRLTVV.

Only a few counts were recorded for this clone. The rearrangement joins TRBV29-1 to TRBJ2-2; D unresolved. This CDR3 comprises 13 residues. V was trimmed by 2 bases and J by 2 bases, leaving 6 bases between them. Germline CDR1 reads SQVTM; CDR2 reads ANQGSEA. The CDR3 DNA is TGCAGCGTTGAAAACCTCAACACCGGGGAGCTGTTTTTT. This gives the protein CSVENLNTGELFF.

The chain recombines TRBV27 with TRBJ2-2; no reliable D call. The germline V gene has CDR1 MNHEY and CDR2 SMNVEV (reference sequence). V gave up 3 bases and J gave up 7 bases, with 21 bases separating them. The CDR3 consists of 17 residues. Written as DNA, the CDR3 is TGTGCCAGCAGTTTCATCGGCTCGGTTGCGTCGGGCGGGGAGCTGTTTTTT. Translation gives CASSFIGSVASGGELFF.

V and J are TRBV6-6 and TRBJ1-2, with 7 bases matching TRBD1. V gave up 6 bases and J gave up 8 bases; unmatched junction bases: 12. CDR1 is MNHNY and CDR2 is SVGAGI in the germline V gene (reference sequence). This CDR3 is 14 amino acids long. The CDR3: CASSRSTGVEGYTF. DNA for the CDR3: TGTGCCAGCAGCCGCAGCACAGGGGTGGAGGGCTACACCTTC.

The V gene is TRBV4-2, the J gene TRBJ2-7, with no clear D. Germline V gene data show CDR1 as LGHNA and CDR2 as YNFKEQ. The CDR3 consists of 13 residues. The ends were cut back, 0 bases at V and 3 bases at J, with 6 bases in the middle. CDR3 in DNA: TGTGCCAGCAGCCAAGATCTCAACTACGAGCAGTACTTC. Protein sequence: CASSQDLNYEQYF.

The chain links TRBV9 to TRBJ2-7; the D gene is possibly TRBD2 (5 bases). Germline CDR1 and CDR2: SGDLS and YYNGEE. V was cut by 4 bases and J by 5 bases, with 19 bases left in between. The CDR3 sequence is 15 residues long. DNA for the CDR3: TGTGCCAGCAGCCCAAAGACGCTACCCGGGGACGAGCAGTACTTC. This sequence encodes CASSPKTLPGDEQYF.

The chain combines TRBV6-5 with TRBJ2-7; no definite D call. The CDR3 is 13 residues long. The V and J ends lost 5 bases and 0 bases respectively, with 8 bases between them. Per the germline V gene, CDR1 is MNHEY and CDR2 is SVGAGI. The CDR3 bases are TGTGCCAGCAGTATCGGGTACTCCTACGAGCAGTACTTC. Its protein is CASSIGYSYEQYF.

The chain links TRBV7-9 to TRBJ2-5; 11 bases map to TRBD2. J lost 3 bases, V lost 6 bases, and 12 bases had no gene match. Germline CDR1 SEHNR, CDR2 FQNEAQ (reference sequence). CDR3 length equals 17 residues. This chain's CDR3 is CASRPTSGGTDKETQYF. In DNA form, the CDR3 reads TGTGCCAGCAGACCTACTAGCGGGGGAACCGACAAAGAGACCCAGTACTTC.

CDR3 amino acids: CASSLAGNEKLFF. Written as DNA, the CDR3 is TGTGCCAGCAGCTTAGCAGGGAATGAAAAACTGTTTTTT. The chain couples TRBV13 to TRBJ1-4; possibly TRBD1 for D (5 bases). CDR1 is PRHDT and CDR2 is FYEKMQ in the germline V gene (reference sequence). V gave up 1 base and J gave up 5 bases, with 5 bases separating them. The CDR3 loop spans 13 amino acids.

CDR3 region: CASSLWSSQPQHF. For the CDR3, the DNA is TGTGCCAGCAGTTTATGGTCCAGCCAGCCCCAGCATTTT. The V call is TRBV28, the J call TRBJ1-5; D unresolved. The CDR3 runs to 13 residues. Germline-derived CDR1 and CDR2 are MDHEN and SYDVKM. The V end was cut by 0 bases, the J end by 7 bases, with 7 bases between. Full variable domain (rest looked up from reference TRBV28 and TRBJ1-5): DVKVTQSSRYLVKRTGEKVFLECVQDMDHENMFWYRQDPGLGLRLIYFSYDVKMKEKGDIPEGYSVSREKKERFSLILESASTNQTSMYLCASSLWSSQPQHFGDGTRLSIL.

V usage is TRBV7-2 and J usage is TRBJ2-4; D is ambiguous. The V gene lost 1 base and the J gene lost 6 bases, with 10 bases spanning the gap. The CDR3 loop spans 14 amino acids. In germline, CDR1 is SGHTA, CDR2 FQGNSA. In DNA, the CDR3 is TGTGCCAGCAGCTTAGAGGGTCTCTCAAACATTCAGTACTTC. Its protein is CASSLEGLSNIQYF. The full variable domain, rest sourced from reference TRBV7-2 and TRBJ2-4, is GAGVSQSPSNKVTEKGKDVELRCDPISGHTALYWYRQSLGQGLEFLIYFQGNSAPDKSGLPSDRFSAERTGGSVSTLTIQRTQQEDSAVYLCASSLEGLSNIQYFGAGTRLSVL.